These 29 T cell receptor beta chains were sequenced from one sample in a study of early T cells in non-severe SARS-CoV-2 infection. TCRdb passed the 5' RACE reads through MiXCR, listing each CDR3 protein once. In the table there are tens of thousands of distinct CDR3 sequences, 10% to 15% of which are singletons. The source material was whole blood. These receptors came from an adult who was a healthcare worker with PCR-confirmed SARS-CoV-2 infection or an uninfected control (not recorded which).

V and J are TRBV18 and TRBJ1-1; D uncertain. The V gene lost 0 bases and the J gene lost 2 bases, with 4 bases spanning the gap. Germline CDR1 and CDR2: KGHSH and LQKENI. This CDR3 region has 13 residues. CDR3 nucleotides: TGTGCCAGCTCACCACCACGTAACACTGAAGCTTTCTTT. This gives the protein CASSPPRNTEAFF.

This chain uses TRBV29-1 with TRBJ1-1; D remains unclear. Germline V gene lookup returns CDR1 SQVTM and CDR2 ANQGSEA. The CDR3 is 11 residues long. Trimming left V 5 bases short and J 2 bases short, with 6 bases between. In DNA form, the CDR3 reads TGCAGCGTTAAGATTAACACTGAAGCTTTCTTT. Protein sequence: CSVKINTEAFF.

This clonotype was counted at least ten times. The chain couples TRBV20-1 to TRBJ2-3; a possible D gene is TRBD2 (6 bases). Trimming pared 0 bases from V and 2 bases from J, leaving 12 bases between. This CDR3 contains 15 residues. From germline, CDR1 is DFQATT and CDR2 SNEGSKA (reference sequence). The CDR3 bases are TGCAGTGCTAGAGATCAGAGGCGGGACACAGATACGCAGTATTTT. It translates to CSARDQRRDTDTQYF.

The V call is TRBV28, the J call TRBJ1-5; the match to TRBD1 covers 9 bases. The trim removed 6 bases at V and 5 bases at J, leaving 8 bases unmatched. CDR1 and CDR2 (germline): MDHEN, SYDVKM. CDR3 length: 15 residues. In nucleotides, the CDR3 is TGTGCCAGCAGCTCCAGCGGGACAGGGTATCAGCCCCAGCATTTT. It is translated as CASSSSGTGYQPQHF.

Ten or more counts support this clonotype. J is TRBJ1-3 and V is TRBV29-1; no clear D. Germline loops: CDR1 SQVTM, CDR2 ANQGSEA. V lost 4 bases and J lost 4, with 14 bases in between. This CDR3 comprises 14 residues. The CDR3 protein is CSVAPGGTGNTIYF. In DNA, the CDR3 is TGCAGCGTTGCCCCGGGAGGTACCGGAAACACCATATATTTT.

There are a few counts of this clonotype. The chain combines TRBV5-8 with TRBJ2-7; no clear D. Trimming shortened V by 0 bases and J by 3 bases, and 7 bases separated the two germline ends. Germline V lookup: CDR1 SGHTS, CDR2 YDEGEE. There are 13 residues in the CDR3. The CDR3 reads CASSLDGSYEQYF. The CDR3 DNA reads TGTGCCAGCAGCTTGGATGGCAGCTACGAGCAGTACTTC.

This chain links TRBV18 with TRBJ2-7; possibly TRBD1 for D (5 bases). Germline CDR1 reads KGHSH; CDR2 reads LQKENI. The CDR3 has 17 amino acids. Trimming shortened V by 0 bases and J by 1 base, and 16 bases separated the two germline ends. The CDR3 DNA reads TGTGCCAGCTCACCACCGACTCGGACAATGAGGTCCTACGAGCAGTACTTC. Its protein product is CASSPPTRTMRSYEQYF. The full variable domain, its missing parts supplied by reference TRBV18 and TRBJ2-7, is NAGVMQNPRHLVRRRGQEARLRCSPMKGHSHVYWYRQLPEEGLKFMVYLQKENIIDESGMPKERFSAEFPKEGPSILRIQQVVRGDSAAYFCASSPPTRTMRSYEQYFGPGTRLTVT.

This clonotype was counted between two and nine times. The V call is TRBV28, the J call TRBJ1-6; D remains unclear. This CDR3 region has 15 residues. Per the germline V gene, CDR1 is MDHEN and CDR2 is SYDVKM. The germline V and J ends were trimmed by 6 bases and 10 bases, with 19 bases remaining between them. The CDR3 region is CASSPAGRERSPLHF. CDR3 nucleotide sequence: TGTGCCAGCAGCCCCGCCGGGAGGGAAAGATCACCCCTCCACTTT.

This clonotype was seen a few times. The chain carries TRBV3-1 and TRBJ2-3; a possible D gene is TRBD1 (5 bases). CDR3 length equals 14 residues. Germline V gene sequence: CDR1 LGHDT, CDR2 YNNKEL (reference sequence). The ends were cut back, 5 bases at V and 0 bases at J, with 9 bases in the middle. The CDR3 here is CASSKDTSTDTQYF. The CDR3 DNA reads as TGTGCCAGCAGCAAGGACACGAGCACAGATACGCAGTATTTT.

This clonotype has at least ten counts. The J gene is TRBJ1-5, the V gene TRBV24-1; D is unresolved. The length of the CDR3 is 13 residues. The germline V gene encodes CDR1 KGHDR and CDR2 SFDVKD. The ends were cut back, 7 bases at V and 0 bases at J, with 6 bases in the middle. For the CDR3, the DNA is TGTGCCACCAGCTCGACTAGCAATCAGCCCCAGCATTTT. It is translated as CATSSTSNQPQHF.

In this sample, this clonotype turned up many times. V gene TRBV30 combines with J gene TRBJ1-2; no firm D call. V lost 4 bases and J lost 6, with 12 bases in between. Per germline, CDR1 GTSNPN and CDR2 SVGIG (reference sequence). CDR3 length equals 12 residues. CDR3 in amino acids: CAWIHRYDGYTF. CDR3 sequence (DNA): TGTGCCTGGATTCATCGGTACGATGGCTACACCTTC.

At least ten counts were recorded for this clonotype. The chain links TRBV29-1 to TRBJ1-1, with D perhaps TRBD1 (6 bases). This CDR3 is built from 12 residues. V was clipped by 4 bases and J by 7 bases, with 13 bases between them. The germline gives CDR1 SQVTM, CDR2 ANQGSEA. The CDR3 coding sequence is TGCAGCGTTGGCCCAAGGGGGGGTGAAGCTTTCTTT. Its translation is CSVGPRGGEAFF.

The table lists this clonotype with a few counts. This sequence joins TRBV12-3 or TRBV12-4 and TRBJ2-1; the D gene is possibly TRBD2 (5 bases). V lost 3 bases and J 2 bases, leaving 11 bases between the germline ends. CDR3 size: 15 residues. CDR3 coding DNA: TGTGCCAGCAGTTTCGATCGGAGGACCTACAATGAGCAGTTCTTC. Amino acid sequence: CASSFDRRTYNEQFF.

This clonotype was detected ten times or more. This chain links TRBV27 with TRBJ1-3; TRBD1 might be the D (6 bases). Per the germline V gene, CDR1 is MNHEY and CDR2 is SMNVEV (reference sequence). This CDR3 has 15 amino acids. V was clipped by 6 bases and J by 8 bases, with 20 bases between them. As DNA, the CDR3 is TGTGCCAGCAGGCCGCAGGGGACCGGCGGGGACACCATATATTTT. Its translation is CASRPQGTGGDTIYF.

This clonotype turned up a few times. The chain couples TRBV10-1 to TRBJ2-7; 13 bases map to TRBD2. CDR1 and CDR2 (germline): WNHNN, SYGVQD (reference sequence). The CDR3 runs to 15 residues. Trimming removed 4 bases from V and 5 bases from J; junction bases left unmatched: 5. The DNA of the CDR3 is TGCGCCAGCAGTGGCGGGACTAGCGGGACAAACGAGCAGTACTTC. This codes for CASSGGTSGTNEQYF.

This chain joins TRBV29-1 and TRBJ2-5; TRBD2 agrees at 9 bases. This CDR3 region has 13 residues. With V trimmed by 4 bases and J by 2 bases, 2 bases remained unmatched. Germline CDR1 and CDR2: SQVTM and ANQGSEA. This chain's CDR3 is CSVGLAVQETQYF. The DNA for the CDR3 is TGCAGCGTTGGACTAGCGGTTCAAGAGACCCAGTACTTC.

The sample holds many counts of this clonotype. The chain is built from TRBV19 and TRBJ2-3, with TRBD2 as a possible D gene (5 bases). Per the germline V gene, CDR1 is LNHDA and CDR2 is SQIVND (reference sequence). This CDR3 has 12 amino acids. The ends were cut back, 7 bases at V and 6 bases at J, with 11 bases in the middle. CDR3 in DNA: TGTGCCAGTATTTCGACGGGGGATACGCAGTATTTT. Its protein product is CASISTGDTQYF.

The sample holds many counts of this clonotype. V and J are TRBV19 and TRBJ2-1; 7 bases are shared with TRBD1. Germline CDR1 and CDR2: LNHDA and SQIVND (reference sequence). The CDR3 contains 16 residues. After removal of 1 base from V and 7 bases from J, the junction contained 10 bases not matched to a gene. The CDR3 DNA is TGTGCCAGTAGTATAGGTGGGGTAGGGGGCAGGAATGAGCAGTTCTTC. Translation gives CASSIGGVGGRNEQFF.

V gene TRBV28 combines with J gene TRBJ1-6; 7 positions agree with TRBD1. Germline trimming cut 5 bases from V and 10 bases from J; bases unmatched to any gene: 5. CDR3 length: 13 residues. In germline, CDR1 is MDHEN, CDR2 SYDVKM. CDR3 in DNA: TGTGCCAGCAGTACAGGGGTTAGGTCACCCCTCCACTTT. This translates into CASSTGVRSPLHF. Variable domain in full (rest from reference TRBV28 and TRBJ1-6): DVKVTQSSRYLVKRTGEKVFLECVQDMDHENMFWYRQDPGLGLRLIYFSYDVKMKEKGDIPEGYSVSREKKERFSLILESASTNQTSMYLCASSTGVRSPLHFGNGTRLTVT.

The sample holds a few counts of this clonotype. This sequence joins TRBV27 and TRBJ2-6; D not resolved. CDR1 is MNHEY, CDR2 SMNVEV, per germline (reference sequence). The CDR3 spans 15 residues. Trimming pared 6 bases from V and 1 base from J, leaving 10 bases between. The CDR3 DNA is TGTGCCAGCAGCCCTCCCTCGTCTGGGGCCAACGTCCTGACTTTC. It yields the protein CASSPPSSGANVLTF.

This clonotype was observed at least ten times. The CDR3 protein is CSAEETGIGETQYF. The CDR3 bases are TGCAGTGCGGAAGAGACAGGGATCGGAGAGACCCAGTACTTC. This chain uses TRBV20-1 with TRBJ2-5; 7 nucleotides agree with TRBD1. The germline V gene encodes CDR1 DFQATT and CDR2 SNEGSKA (reference sequence). The V gene end was trimmed by 6 bases and the J gene end by 4 bases; junction bases not matched to a gene: 11. The CDR3 length is 14 residues.

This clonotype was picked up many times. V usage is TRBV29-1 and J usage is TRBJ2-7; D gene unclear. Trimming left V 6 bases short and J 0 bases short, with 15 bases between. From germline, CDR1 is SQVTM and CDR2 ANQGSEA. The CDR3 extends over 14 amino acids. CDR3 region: CSVRSGPSSYEQYF. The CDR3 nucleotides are TGCAGCGTCAGGAGTGGCCCAAGCTCCTACGAGCAGTACTTC.

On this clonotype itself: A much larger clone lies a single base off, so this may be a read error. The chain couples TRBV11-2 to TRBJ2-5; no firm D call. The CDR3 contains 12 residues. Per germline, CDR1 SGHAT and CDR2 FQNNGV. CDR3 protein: CASREPQETKYF. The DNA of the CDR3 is TGTGCCAGCAGAGAGCCCCAAGAGACCAAGTACTTC.

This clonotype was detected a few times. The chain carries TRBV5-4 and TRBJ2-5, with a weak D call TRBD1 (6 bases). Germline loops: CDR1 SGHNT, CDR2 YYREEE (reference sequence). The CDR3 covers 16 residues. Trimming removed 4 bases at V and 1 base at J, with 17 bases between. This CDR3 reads CASSDPSGQPQETQYF. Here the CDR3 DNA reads TGTGCCAGCAGCGACCCAAGTGGACAGCCCCAAGAGACCCAGTACTTC.

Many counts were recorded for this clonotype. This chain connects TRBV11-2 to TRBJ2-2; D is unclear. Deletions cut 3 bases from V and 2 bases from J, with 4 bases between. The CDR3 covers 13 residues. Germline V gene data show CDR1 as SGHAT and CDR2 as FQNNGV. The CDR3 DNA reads TGTGCCAGCAGCTTGACAAACACCGGGGAGCTGTTTTTT. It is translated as CASSLTNTGELFF.

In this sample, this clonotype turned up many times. CDR3 protein: CASRLFAVNEQFF. CDR3 in DNA: TGTGCCAGCAGACTCTTTGCGGTCAATGAGCAGTTCTTC. The genes are TRBV27 and TRBJ2-1; no definite D call. V was shortened by 6 bases and J by 6 bases, with 12 bases between the two germline ends. Looked up from germline, CDR1 is MNHEY and CDR2 is SMNVEV (reference sequence). The CDR3 spans 13 residues.

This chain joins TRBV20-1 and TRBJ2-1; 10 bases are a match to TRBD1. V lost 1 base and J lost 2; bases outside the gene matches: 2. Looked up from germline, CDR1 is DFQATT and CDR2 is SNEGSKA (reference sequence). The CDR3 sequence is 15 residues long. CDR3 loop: CSARGDRGTYNEQFF. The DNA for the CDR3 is TGCAGTGCTAGAGGGGACAGGGGTACCTACAATGAGCAGTTCTTC.

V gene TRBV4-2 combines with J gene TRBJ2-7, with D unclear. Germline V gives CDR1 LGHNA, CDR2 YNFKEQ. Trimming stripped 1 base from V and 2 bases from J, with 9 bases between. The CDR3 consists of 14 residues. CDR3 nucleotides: TGTGCCAGCAGCCAAGGCCAGGTGACCTACGAGCAGTACTTC. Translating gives CASSQGQVTYEQYF.

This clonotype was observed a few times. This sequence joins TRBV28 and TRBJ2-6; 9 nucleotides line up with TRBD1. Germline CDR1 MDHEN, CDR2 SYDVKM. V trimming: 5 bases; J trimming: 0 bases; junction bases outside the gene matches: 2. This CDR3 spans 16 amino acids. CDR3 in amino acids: CASSGTGRSGANVLTF. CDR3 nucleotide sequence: TGTGCCAGCAGTGGGACAGGGCGCTCTGGGGCCAACGTCCTGACTTTC.